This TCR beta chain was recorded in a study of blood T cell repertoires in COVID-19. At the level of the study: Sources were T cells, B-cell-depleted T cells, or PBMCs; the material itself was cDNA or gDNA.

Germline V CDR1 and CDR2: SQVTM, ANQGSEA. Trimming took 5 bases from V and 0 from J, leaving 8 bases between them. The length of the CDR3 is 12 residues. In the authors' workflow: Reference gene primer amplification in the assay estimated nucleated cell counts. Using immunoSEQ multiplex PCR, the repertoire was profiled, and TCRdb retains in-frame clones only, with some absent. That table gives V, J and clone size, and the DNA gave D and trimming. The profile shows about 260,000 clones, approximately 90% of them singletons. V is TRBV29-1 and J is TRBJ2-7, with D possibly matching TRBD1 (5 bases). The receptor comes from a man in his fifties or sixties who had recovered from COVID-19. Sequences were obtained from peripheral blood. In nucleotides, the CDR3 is TGCAGCGTTCTCCAGGGCTCCTACGAGCAGTACTTC. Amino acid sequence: CSVLQGSYEQYF.